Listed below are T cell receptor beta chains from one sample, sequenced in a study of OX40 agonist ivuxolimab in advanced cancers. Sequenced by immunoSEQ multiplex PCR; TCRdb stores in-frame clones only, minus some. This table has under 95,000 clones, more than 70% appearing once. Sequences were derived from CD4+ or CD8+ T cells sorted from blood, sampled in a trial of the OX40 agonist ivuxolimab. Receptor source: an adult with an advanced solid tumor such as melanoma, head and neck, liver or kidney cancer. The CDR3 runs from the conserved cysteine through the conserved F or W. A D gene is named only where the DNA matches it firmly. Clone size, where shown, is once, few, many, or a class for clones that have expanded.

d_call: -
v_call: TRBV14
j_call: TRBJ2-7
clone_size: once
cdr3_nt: TGTGCCAGCAGCCAAGACCCTTGGGGGGTACAGTACTTC
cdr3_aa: CASSQDPWGVQYF

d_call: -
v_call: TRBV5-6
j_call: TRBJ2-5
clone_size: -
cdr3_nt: TGTGCCAGCAGCCGGTCACTAGGGCGTGGTTGGGAGACCCAGTACTTC
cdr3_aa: CASSRSLGRGWETQYF

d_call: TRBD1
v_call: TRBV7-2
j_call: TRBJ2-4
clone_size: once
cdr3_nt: TGTGCCAGCAGCTTAGCCGGGACAGGGCCGTACTTC
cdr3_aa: CASSLAGTGPYF

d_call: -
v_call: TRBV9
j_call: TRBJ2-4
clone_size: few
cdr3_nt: TGTGCCAGCCCAAAGGGCGTAGCGCAAAACCTAGCCAAAAACATTCAGTACTTC
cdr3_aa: CASPKGVAQNLAKNIQYF

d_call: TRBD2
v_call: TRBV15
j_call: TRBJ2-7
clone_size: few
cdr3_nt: TGTGCCACCAGCAGAGAACTAGCGGGGTCCTACGAGCAGTACTTC
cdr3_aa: CATSRELAGSYEQYF

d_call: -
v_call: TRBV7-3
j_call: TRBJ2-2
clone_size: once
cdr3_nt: TGTGCCAGCAGCCCCGGAATGGCTGGCACCGGGGAGCTGTTTTTT
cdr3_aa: CASSPGMAGTGELFF

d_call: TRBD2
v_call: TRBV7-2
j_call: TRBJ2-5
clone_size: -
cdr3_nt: TGTGCCAGCAGCCGTGCTGGCGGGGGTGGCAAAGAGACCCAGTACTTC
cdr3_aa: CASSRAGGGGKETQYF

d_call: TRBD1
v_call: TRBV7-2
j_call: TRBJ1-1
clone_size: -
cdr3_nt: TGTGCCAGCAGCTTTACAGGGGGGTACACTGAAGCTTTCTTT
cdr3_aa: CASSFTGGYTEAFF

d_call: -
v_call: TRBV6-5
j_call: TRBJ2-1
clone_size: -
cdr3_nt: TGTGCCAGCAGTTACCCTGGACTCTCCACAGAGCAGTTCTTC
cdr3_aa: CASSYPGLSTEQFF

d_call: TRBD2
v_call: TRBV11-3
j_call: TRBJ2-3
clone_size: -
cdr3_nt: TGTGCCAGCAGCTTAGCGGGAGGGCCCACAGATACGCAGTATTTT
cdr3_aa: CASSLAGGPTDTQYF

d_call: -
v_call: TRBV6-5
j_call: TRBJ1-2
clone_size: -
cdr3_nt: TGTGCCAGCAGTCCGGGGGCAAACTATGGCTACACCTTC
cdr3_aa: CASSPGANYGYTF

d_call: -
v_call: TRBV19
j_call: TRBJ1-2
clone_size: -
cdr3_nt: TGTGCCAGTAGCCTGACTGCGCGGGACTATGGCTACACCTTC
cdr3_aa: CASSLTARDYGYTF

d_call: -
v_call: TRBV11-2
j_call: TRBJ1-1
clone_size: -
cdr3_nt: TGTGCCAGCAGCTTAGGTGTGAACACTGAAGCTTTCTTT
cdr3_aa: CASSLGVNTEAFF

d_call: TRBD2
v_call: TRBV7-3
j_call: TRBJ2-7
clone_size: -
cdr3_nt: TGTGCCAGCAGCCAAGGGAGCGGGGCAACCAACGAGCAGTACTTC
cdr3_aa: CASSQGSGATNEQYF

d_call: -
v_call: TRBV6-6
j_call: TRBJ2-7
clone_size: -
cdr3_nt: TGTGCCAGCAGGCCGACTAGGAATACCTACGAGCAGTACTTC
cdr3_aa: CASRPTRNTYEQYF

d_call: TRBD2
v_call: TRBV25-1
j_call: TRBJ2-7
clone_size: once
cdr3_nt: TGTGCCAGCAGTGAATATAAATTAAGCGGGAGGGTACACGAGCAGTACTTC
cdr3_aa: CASSEYKLSGRVHEQYF

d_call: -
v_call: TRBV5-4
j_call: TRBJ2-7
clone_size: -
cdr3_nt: TGTGCCAGCAGCTTTTCCCCCCGCGTCTACGAGCAGTACTTC
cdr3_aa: CASSFSPRVYEQYF

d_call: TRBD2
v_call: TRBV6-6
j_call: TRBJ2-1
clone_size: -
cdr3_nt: TGTGCCAGCAGACAAAGCGGGGGGCGGGGTAATGAGCAGTTCTTC
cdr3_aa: CASRQSGGRGNEQFF

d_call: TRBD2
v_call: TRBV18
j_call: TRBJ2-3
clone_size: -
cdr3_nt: TGTGCCAGCTCAACGGCGGGACTAGTCGGAGCAGATACGCAGTATTTT
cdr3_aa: CASSTAGLVGADTQYF

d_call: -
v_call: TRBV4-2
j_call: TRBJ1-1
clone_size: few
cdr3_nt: TGTGCCAGCAGCCAAGATATGGCTCCTCGGATCACTGAAGCTTTCTTT
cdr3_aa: CASSQDMAPRITEAFF

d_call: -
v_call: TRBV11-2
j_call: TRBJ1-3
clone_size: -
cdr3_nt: TGTGCCAGCAGCTTAGCCCTGGGGGGTCTTCTTTCAGGAAACACCATATATTTT
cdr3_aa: CASSLALGGLLSGNTIYF

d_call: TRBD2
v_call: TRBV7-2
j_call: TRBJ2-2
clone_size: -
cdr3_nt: TGTGCCAGCAGCTTACGGGCGGGGGGTACCGGGGAGCTGTTTTTT
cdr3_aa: CASSLRAGGTGELFF

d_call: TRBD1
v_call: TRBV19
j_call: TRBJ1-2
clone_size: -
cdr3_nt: TGTGCCAGTAAATTGGGACAGGAATATGGCTACACCTTC
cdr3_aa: CASKLGQEYGYTF

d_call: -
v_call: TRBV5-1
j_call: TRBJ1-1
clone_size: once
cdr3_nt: TGCGCCAGTACTTTACGGGGCACTGAAGCTTTCTTT
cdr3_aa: CASTLRGTEAFF

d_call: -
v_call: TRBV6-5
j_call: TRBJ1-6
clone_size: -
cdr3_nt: TGTGCCAGCAGTTACCCCATAGGCAGGGGCCATTCACCCCTCCACTTT
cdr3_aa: CASSYPIGRGHSPLHF

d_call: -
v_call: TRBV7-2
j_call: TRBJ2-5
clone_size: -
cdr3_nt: TGTGCCAGCAGCGTATCTTTAGGCCAAGAGACCCAGTACTTC
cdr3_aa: CASSVSLGQETQYF

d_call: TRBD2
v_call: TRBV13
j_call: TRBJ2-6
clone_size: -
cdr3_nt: TGTGCCAGCAGCTTACTCGGACTAGCGGGTTCCTCTGGGGCCAACGTCCTGACTTTC
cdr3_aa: CASSLLGLAGSSGANVLTF

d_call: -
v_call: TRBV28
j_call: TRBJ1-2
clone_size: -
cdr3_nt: TGTGCCAGCAGTTCCTCAACAGTCGGGGGGCCCTATGGCTACACCTTC
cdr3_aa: CASSSSTVGGPYGYTF

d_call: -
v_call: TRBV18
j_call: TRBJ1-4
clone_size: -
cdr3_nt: TGTGCCAGCTCACCAGGAGAAAAACTGTTTTTT
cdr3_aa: CASSPGEKLFF

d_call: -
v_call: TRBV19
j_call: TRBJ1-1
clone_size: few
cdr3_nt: TGTGCCAGTAGATTGAGGGGTACTGAAGCTTTCTTT
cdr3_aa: CASRLRGTEAFF

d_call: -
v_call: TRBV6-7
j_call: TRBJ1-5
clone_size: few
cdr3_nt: TGTGCCAGCAGGGGCAGGGATAGCAATCAGCCCCAGCATTTT
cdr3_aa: CASRGRDSNQPQHF

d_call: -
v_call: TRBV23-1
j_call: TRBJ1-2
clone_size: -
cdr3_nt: TGCGCCAGCAGTCAACCAGACCTGCGTCGGGGCCACACCTTC
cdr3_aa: CASSQPDLRRGHTF

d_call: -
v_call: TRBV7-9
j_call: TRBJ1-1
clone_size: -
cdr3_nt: TGTGCCAGCAGCTTAGCTACGGTAACTCTCGGAGCTGAAGCTTTCTTT
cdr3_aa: CASSLATVTLGAEAFF

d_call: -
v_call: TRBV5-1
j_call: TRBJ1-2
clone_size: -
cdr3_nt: TGCGCCAGCAGCTTGGCAGAGTCTAACTATGGCTACACCTTC
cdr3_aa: CASSLAESNYGYTF

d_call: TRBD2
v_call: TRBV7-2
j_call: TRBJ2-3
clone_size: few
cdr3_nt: TGTGCCAGCAGCCCAGGGTTGGGCGGGGGGACGAGCACAGATACGCAGTATTTT
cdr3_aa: CASSPGLGGGTSTDTQYF

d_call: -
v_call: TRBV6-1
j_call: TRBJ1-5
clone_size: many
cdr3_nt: TGTGCCAGCAGTGATAGGATTAATCAGCCCCAGCATTTT
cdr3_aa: CASSDRINQPQHF

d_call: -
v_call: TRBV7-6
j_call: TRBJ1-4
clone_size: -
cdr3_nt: TGTGCCAGCAGCCAGGTACCGGTTGCAACTAATGAAAAACTGTTTTTT
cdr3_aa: CASSQVPVATNEKLFF

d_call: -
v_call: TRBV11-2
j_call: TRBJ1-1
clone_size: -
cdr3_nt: TGTGCCAGCAGGTTTGAGATACAGGAAAATGAAGCTTTCTTT
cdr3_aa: CASRFEIQENEAFF

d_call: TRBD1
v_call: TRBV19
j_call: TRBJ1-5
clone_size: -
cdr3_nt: TGTGCCAGTAGTGGGCCGACAGGGCCCAATCAGCCCCAGCATTTT
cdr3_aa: CASSGPTGPNQPQHF

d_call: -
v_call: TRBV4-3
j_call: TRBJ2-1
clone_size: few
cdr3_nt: TGCGCCAGCAGCCAGGGTCGGTTTAGCGGTAAGAATGAGCAGTTCTTC
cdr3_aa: CASSQGRFSGKNEQFF

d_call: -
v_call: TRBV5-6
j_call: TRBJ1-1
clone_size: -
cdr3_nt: TGTGCCAGCAGCTTGTCTTGGAACACTGAAGCTTTCTTT
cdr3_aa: CASSLSWNTEAFF

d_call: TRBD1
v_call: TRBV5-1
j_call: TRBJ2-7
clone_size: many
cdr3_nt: TGCGCCAGCAGCTTGGGACAGGGTCCCTACGAGCAGTACTTC
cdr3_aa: CASSLGQGPYEQYF

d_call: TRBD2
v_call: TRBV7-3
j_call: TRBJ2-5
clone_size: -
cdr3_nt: TGTGCCAGCAGCTTAAACGGGTTAGCGGGGAGAGAGACCCAGTACTTC
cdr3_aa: CASSLNGLAGRETQYF

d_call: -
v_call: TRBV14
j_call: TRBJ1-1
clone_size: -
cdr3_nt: TGTGCCAGCACCAACGAGTGGGGGACTGAAGCTTTCTTT
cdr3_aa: CASTNEWGTEAFF

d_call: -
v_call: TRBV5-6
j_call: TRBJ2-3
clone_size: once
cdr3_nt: TGTGCCAGCAGCCCTTTCGACGGGGGCGAAGATACGCAGTATTTT
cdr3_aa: CASSPFDGGEDTQYF

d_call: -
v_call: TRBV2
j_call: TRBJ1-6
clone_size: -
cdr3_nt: TGTGCCAGCAGTGAACTTGCTAATTCACCCCTCCACTTT
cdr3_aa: CASSELANSPLHF

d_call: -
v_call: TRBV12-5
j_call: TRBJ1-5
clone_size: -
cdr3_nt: TGTGCTAGCGCAGTTAGGGGCAATCAGCCCCAGCATTTT
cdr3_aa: CASAVRGNQPQHF

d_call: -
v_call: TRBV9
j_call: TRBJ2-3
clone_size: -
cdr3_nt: TGTGCCAGCAGCGTAGAGAGACCCGAGCTCCGCGGTACGCAGTATTTT
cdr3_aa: CASSVERPELRGTQYF

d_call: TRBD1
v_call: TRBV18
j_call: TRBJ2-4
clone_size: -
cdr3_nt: TGTGCCAGCTCACCACTGGACAGGGGGGGAAACATTCAGTACTTC
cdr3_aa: CASSPLDRGGNIQYF

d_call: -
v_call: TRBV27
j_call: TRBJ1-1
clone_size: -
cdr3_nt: TGTGCCAGCAGTCAAAGGGCCTACTCGAACACTGAAGCTTTCTTT
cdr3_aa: CASSQRAYSNTEAFF

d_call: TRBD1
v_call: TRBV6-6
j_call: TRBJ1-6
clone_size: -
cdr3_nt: TGTGCCAGCAGTTCGATTTGGGACAGCTTGAATTCACCCCTCCACTTT
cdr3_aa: CASSSIWDSLNSPLHF

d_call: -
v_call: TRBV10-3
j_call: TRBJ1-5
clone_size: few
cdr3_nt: TGTGCCATCAGTGAGGAGGATCAGCCCCAGCATTTT
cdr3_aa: CAISEEDQPQHF

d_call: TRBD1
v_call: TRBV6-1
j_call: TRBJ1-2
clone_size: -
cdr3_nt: TGTGCCAGTCCGGGACAGTCGTATGCTGGCTACACCTTC
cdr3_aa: CASPGQSYAGYTF

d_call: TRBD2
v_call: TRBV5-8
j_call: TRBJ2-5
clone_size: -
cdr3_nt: TGTGCCAGCAGCCCCGGGGGACTAGCGGATTTCCAAGGAACCCAGTACTTC
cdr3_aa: CASSPGGLADFQGTQYF

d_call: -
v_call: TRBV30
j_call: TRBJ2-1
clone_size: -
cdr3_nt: TGTGCCTGTCTATGGAGCAATGAGCAGTTCTTC
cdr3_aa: CACLWSNEQFF

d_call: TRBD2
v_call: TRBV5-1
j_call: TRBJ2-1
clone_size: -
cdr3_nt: TGCGCCAGCAGCCTAGCGGGTAGCTCCTACAATGAGCAGTTCTTC
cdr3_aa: CASSLAGSSYNEQFF

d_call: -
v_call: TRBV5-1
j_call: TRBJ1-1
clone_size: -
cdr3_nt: TGCGCCAGCAGCTTCAGTGTAGGGGTGAGGAACACTGAAGCTTTCTTT
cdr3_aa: CASSFSVGVRNTEAFF

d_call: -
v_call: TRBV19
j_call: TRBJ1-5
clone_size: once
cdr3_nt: TGTGCCAGTAGTATAGATCGGGGGCCCCAGCATTTT
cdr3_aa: CASSIDRGPQHF